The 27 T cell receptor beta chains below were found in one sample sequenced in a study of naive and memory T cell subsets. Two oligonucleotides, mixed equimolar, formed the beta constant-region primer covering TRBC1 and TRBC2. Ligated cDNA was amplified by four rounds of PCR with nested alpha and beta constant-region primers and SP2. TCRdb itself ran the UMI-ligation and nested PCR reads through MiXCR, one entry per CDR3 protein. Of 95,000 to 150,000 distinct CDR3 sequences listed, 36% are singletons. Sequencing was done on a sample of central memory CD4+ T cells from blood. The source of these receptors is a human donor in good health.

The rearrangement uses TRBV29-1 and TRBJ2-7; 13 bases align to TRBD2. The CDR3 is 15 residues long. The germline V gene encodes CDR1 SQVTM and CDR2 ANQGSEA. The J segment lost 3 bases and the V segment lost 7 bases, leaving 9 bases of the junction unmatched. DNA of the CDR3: TGCAGCGCTCGACTAGCGGGAGGCCTCCGCTACGAGCAGTACTTC. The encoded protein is CSARLAGGLRYEQYF.

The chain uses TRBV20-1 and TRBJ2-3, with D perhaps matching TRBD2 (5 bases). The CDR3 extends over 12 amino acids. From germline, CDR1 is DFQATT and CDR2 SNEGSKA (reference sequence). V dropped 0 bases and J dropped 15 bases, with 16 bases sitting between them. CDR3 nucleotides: TGCAGTGCTAGAGATTGGCACCCCGGGGAATATTTT. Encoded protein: CSARDWHPGEYF.

DNA of the CDR3: TGTGCCAGCTCACCAGACCTGGACCAGCCCCAGCATTTT. Its translation is CASSPDLDQPQHF. The chain is built from TRBV18 and TRBJ1-5, with D uncertain. CDR3 size: 13 residues. CDR1 is KGHSH and CDR2 is LQKENI in the germline V gene. V shed 2 bases and J shed 7 bases, with 9 bases lying between them.

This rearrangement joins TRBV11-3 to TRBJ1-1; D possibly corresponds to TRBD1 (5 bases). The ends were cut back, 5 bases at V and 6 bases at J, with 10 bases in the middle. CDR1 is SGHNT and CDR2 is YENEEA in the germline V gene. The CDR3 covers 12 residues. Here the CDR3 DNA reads TGTGCCAGCAGCGCGGGGCGTTCTGAAGCTTTCTTT. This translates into CASSAGRSEAFF.

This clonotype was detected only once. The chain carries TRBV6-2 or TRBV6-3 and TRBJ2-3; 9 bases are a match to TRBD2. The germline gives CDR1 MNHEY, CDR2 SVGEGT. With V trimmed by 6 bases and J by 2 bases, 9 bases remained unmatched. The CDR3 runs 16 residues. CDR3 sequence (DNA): TGTGCCAGCAGGAGGGCCGGGACTAGCTTCACAGATACGCAGTATTTT. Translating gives CASRRAGTSFTDTQYF.

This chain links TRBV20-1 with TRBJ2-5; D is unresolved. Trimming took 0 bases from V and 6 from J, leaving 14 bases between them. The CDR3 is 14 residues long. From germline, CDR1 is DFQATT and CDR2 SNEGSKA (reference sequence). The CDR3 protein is CSARDIGQQKTQYF. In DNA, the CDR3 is TGCAGTGCTAGAGATATTGGGCAGCAGAAGACCCAGTACTTC.

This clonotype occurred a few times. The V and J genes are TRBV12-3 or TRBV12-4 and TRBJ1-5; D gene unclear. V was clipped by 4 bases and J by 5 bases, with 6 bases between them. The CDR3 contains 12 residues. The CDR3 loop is CASSSPHQPQHF. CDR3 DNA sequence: TGTGCCAGCAGTTCCCCCCATCAGCCCCAGCATTTT.

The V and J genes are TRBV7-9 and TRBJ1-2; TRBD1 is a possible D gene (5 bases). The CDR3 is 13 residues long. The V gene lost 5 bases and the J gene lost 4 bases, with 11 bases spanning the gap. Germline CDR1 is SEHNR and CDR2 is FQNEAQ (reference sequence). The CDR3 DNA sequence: TGTGCCAGCAGCCCCCGGGGCCTCTATGGCTACACCTTC. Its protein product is CASSPRGLYGYTF. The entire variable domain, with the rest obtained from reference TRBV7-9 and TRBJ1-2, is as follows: DTGVSQNPRHKITKRGQNVTFRCDPISEHNRLYWYRQTLGQGPEFLTYFQNEAQLEKSRLLSDRFSAERPKGSFSTLEIQRTEQGDSAMYLCASSPRGLYGYTFGSGTRLTVV.

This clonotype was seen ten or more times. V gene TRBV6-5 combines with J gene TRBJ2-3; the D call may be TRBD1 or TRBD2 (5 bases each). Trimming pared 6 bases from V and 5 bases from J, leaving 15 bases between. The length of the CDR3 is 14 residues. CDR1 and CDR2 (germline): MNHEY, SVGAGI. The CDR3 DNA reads TGTGCCAGCAGGCGAGGGGAAGTGCAAGATACGCAGTATTTT. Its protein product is CASRRGEVQDTQYF.

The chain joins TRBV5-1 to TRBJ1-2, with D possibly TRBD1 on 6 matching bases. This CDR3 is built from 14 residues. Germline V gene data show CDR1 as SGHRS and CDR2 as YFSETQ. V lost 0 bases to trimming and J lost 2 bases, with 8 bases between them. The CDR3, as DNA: TGCGCCAGCAGCTTGGCAGGGGAGAACTATGGCTACACCTTC. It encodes CASSLAGENYGYTF. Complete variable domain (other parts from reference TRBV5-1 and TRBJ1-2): KAGVTQTPRYLIKTRGQQVTLSCSPISGHRSVSWYQQTPGQGLQFLFEYFSETQRNKGNFPGRFSGRQFSNSRSEMNVSTLELGDSALYLCASSLAGENYGYTFGSGTRLTVV.

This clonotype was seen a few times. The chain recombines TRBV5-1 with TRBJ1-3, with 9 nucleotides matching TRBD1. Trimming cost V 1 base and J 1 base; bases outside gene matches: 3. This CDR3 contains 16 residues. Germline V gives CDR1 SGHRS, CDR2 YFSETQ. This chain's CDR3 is CASSLRGQGSGNTIYF. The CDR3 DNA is TGCGCCAGCAGCTTGAGGGGACAGGGATCTGGAAACACCATATATTTT. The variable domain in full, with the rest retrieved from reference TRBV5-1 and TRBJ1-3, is KAGVTQTPRYLIKTRGQQVTLSCSPISGHRSVSWYQQTPGQGLQFLFEYFSETQRNKGNFPGRFSGRQFSNSRSEMNVSTLELGDSALYLCASSLRGQGSGNTIYFGEGSWLTVV.

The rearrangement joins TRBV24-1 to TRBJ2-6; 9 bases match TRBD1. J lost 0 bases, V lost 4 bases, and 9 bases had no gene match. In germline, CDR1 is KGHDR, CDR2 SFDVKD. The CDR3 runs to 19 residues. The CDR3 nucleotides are TGTGCCACCAGTGACCGGACAGGGGTCACTAGCTCTGGGGCCAACGTCCTGACTTTC. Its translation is CATSDRTGVTSSGANVLTF.

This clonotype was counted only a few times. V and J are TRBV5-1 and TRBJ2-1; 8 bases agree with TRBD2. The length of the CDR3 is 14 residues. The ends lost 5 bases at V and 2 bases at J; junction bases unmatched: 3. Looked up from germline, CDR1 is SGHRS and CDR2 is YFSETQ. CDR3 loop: CASRGGRPYNEQFF. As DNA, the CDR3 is TGCGCCAGCAGGGGCGGGAGGCCCTACAATGAGCAGTTCTTC.

The CDR3 sequence: CATSDINYEQYF. The DNA of the CDR3 is TGTGCCACCAGTGATATCAACTACGAGCAGTACTTC. The gene calls are TRBV24-1 and TRBJ2-7; D is ambiguous. The V and J ends lost 3 bases and 3 bases respectively, with 5 bases between them. The CDR3 length is 12 residues. Germline-derived CDR1 and CDR2 are KGHDR and SFDVKD.

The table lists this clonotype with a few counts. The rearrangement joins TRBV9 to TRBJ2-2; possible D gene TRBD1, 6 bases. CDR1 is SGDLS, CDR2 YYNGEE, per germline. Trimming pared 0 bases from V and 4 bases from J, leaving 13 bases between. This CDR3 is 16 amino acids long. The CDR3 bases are TGTGCCAGCAGCGTAGGGAGGCTAGGGGGCACCGGGGAGCTGTTTTTT. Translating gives CASSVGRLGGTGELFF.

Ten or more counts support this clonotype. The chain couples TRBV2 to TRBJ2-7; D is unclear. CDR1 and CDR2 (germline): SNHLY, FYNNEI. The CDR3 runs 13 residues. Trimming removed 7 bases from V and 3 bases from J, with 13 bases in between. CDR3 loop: CASKGDTLYEQYF. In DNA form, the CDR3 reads TGTGCCAGCAAAGGTGACACTCTCTACGAGCAGTACTTC.

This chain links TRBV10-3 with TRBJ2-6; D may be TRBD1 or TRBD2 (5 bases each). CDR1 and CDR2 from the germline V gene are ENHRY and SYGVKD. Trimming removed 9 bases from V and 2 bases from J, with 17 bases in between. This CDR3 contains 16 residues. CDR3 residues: CAIPGTPLAGANVLTF. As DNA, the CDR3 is TGTGCCATTCCCGGGACCCCTTTAGCTGGGGCCAACGTCCTGACTTTC.

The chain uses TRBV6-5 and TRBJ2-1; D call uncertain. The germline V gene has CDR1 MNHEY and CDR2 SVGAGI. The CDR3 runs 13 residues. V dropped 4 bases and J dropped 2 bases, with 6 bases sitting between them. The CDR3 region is CASSSGTYNEQFF. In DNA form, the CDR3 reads TGTGCCAGCAGTTCGGGCACCTACAATGAGCAGTTCTTC.

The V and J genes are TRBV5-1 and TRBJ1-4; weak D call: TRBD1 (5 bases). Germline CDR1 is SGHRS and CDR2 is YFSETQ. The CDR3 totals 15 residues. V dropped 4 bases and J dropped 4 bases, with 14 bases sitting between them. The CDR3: CASSKGRGINEKLFF. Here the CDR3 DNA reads TGCGCCAGCAGCAAGGGACGGGGGATTAATGAAAAACTGTTTTTT.

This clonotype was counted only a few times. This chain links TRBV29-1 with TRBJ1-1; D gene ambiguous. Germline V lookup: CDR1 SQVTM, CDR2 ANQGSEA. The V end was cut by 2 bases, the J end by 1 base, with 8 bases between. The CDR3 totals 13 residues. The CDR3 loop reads CSVEPQANTEAFF. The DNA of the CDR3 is TGCAGCGTTGAACCCCAGGCGAACACTGAAGCTTTCTTT.

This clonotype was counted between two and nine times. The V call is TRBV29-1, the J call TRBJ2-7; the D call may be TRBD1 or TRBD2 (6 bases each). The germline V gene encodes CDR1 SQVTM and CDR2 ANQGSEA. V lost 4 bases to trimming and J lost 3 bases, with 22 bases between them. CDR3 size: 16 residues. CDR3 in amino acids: CSVVWGTMRGVYEQYF. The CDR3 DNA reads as TGCAGCGTTGTATGGGGGACCATGAGGGGGGTCTACGAGCAGTACTTC.

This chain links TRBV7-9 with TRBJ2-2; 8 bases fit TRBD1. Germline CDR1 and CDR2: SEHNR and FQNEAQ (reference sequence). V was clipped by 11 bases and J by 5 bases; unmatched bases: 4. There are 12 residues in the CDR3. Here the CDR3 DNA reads TGTGCCGGCCGGGACAGGACCGGGGAGCTGTTTTTT. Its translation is CAGRDRTGELFF.

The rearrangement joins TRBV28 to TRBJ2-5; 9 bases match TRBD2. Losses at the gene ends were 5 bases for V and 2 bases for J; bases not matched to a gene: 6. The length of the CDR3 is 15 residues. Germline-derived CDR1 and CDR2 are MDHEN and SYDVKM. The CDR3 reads CASSPLAGRQETQYF. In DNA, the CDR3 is TGTGCCAGCAGTCCTCTAGCGGGACGACAAGAGACCCAGTACTTC.

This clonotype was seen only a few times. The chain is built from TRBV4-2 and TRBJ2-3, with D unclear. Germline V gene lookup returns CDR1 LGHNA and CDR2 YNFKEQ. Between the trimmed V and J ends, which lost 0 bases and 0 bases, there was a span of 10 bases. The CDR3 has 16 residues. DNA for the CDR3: TGTGCCAGCAGCCAAGATACCCTAGGGAGCACAGATACGCAGTATTTT. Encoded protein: CASSQDTLGSTDTQYF.

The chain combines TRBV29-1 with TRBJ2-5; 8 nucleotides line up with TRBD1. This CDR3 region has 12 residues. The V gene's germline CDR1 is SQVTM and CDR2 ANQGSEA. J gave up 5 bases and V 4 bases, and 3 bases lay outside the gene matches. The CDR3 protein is CSVAGGGETQYF. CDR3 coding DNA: TGCAGCGTTGCAGGGGGCGGGGAGACCCAGTACTTC.

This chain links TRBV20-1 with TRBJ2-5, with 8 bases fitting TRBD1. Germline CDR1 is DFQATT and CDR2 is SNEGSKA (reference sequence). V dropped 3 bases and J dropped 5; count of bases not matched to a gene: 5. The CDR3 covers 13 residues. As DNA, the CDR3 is TGCAGTGCTAGTGTCAGGGGGCGCGAGACCCAGTACTTC. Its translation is CSASVRGRETQYF.

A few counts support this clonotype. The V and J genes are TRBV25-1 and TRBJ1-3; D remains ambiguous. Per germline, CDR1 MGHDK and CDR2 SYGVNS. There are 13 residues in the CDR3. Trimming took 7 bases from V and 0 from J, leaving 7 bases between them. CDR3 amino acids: CASTPNSGNTIYF. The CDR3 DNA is TGTGCCAGCACTCCTAACTCTGGAAACACCATATATTTT. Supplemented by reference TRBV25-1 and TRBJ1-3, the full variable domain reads EADIYQTPRYLVIGTGKKITLECSQTMGHDKMYWYQQDPGMELHLIHYSYGVNSTEKGDLSSESTVSRIRTEHFPLTLESARPSHTSQYLCASTPNSGNTIYFGEGSWLTVV.